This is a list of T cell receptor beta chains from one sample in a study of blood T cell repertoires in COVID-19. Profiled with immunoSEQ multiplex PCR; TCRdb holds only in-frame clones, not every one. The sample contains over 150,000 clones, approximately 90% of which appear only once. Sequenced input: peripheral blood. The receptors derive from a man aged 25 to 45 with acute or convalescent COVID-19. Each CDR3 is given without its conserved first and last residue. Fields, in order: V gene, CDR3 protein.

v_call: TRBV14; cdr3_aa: ASSQVDRGILPEAF
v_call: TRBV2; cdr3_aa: ASAAGVFQETQY
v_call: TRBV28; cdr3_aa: ASSWGGFPLH
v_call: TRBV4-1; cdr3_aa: ASSQEGLAGGSNTGELF
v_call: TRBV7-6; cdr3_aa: ASSLAASSWGANEKLF
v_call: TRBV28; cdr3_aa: ASSLDRGSYEQY
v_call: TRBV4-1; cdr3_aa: ASSQDLGGRGSYNSPLH
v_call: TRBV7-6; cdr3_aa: ASTDSQFTYNEQF
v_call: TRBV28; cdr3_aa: ASSLPDRAIREQY
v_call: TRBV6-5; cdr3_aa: ASEENTEAF
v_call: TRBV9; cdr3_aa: ASSPSRGF
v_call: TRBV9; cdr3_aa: ASSVESGVGTEAF
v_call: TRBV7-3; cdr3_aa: ASRTGQLNQPQH
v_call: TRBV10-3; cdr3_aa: AISMTASSYNEQF
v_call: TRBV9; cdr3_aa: ASSRSTTNEKLF
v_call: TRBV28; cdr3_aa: ASSLTGFEQF
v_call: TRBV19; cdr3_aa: ASSITRGKKETQY
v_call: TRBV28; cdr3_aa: ASSFRGSGTGELF
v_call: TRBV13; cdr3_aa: ASSLAGESYEQY
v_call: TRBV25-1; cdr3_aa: ASSADRGHRQPQH
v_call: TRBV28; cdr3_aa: ASSPQGANNQPQH
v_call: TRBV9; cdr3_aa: ASSESSYNSPLH
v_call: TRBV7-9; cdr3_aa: ASSLEGPELF
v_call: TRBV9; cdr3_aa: ASSIQGLTGYT
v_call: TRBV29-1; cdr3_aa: SVEWTGRHEKLF
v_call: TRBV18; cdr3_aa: ASSPSRQGVNTEAF
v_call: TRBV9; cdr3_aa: ASSAGGGSRSYEQY
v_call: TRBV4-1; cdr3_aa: ASSQDRGLLYEKLF
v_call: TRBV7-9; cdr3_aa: ASSNRFNYEQY
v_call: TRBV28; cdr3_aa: ASKRGQSNEKLF
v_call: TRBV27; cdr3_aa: ASSLNPGSYEQY
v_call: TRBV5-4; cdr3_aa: ASSFLRGTDTQY
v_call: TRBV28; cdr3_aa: ASRGATEAF
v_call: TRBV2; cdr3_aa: ASMIPGTGANEQF
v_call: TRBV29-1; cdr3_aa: SVSIGQGDTIY
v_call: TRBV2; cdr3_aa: ASSEAGQVS
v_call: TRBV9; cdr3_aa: ASSPIGQGVPGNTIY
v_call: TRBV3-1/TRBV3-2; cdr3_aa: ASSGRQGHGYT
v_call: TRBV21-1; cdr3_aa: ASSKERGLTGSTEKLF
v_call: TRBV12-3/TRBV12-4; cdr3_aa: ASTSASDTQY
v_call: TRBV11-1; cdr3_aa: ASSLIATDTQY
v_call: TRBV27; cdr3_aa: ASSPRPYPQGNYGYT
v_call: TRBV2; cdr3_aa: ASSPGLAGTNEQF
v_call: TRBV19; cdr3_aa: ASSDPLAGIDTGELF
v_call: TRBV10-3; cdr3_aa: AIRGAGDRNTQY
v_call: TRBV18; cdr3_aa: ASSPLAGTGSGNTIY
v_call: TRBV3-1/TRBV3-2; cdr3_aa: ASSPGLGETQY
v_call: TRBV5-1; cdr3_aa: ASSLKAEAGARETQY
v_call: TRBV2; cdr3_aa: ASSYTGGGGYT
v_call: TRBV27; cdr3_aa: ASSWTRRNEKLF
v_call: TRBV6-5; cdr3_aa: ASSYFSTGVNTEAF